Following are 24 T cell receptor beta chains from one sample sequenced in a study of cytomegalovirus exposure and HLA in healthy donors. A multiplex PCR was run with 60 Vbeta primers and 13 Jbeta primers. TCRdb's table, derived via immunoSEQ multiplex PCR, lists solely in-frame clones and lacks some. This sample contains tens of thousands of clones. Input material: PBMCs. The receptors shown here come from a man aged 25 to 45 in good health and CMV-seropositive.

This rearrangement joins TRBV13 to TRBJ2-7, with 11 bases that match TRBD1. Germline values: CDR1 PRHDT, CDR2 FYEKMQ (reference sequence). V trimming: 0 bases; J trimming: 3 bases; junction bases outside the gene matches: 4. The CDR3 has 16 amino acids. The CDR3 region has the DNA TGTGCCAGCAGCTTAGGCCTCGGGACAGGGGGCTACGAGCAGTACTTC. Translation: CASSLGLGTGGYEQYF.

The chain is built from TRBV6-6 and TRBJ1-2; D ambiguous. Germline-derived CDR1 and CDR2 are MNHNY and SVGAGI (reference sequence). The CDR3 runs to 16 residues. The V end was cut by 2 bases, the J end by 2 bases, with 15 bases between. CDR3 DNA: TGTGCCAGCAGTTACAATCGGGTTTCTCTCAACTATGGCTACACCTTC. This encodes CASSYNRVSLNYGYTF.

This rearrangement joins TRBV5-6 to TRBJ1-1; 7 bases line up with TRBD1. The CDR3 is 16 amino acids. The V gene end was trimmed by 2 bases and the J gene end by 0 bases; junction bases not matched to a gene: 7. Germline CDR1 SGHDT, CDR2 YYEEEE. CDR3 loop: CASSLGTAIMNTEAFF. The CDR3, as DNA: TGTGCCAGCAGCTTAGGGACAGCGATCATGAACACTGAAGCTTTCTTT.

This chain uses TRBV12-5 with TRBJ1-2; no clear D gene. The CDR3 runs to 14 residues. Germline V lookup: CDR1 LGHNT, CDR2 FRNRAP. Trimming removed 8 bases from V and 0 bases from J, with 13 bases in between. Here the CDR3 DNA reads TGTGCTAGTCCCACGGCTACAGCTAACTATGGCTACACCTTC. This sequence encodes CASPTATANYGYTF.

This chain connects TRBV7-8 to TRBJ2-3, with a possible D match to TRBD1 (6 bases). Trimming shortened V by 3 bases and J by 5 bases, and 9 bases separated the two germline ends. The CDR3 loop spans 13 amino acids. Germline V lookup: CDR1 SGHVS, CDR2 FQNEAQ. CDR3 coding DNA: TGTGCCAGCAGCTTGGGGGCAGGAGATACGCAGTATTTT. Residues: CASSLGAGDTQYF.

The chain recombines TRBV5-6 with TRBJ2-1, with 9 bases fitting TRBD2. The CDR3 sequence is 16 residues long. V lost 0 bases, J lost 8 bases, and 9 bases stayed unmatched. Per germline, CDR1 SGHDT and CDR2 YYEEEE. This chain's CDR3 is CASSLEPGLAVDEQFF. The CDR3 region has the DNA TGTGCCAGCAGCTTGGAACCGGGACTAGCCGTAGATGAGCAGTTCTTC.

As regards this clone: Its ends do not fully match the called genes, so a read error is possible. V usage is TRBV2 and J usage is TRBJ2-5; 8 bases line up with TRBD1. CDR3 length equals 15 residues. Looked up from germline, CDR1 is SNHLY and CDR2 is FYNNEI. The CDR3 bases are TGTGCCAGCAGCCTTTTCGGACAGGGTCAAGAGAACCAGTACTTC. This gives the protein CASSLFGQGQENQYF. Together with reference TRBV2 and TRBJ2-5, the CDR3 gives the full variable domain: EPEVTQTPSHQVTQMGQEVILRCVPISNHLYFYWYRQILGQKVEFLVSFYNNEISEKSEIFDDQFSVERPDGSNFTLKIRSTKLEDSAMYFCASSLFGQGQENQYFGPGTRLLVL.

The DNA of the CDR3 is TGTGCCATCAGTCCTGGAGGGGGCGCGTCGGAGACCCAGTACTTC. Amino acids: CAISPGGGASETQYF. V and J are TRBV10-3 and TRBJ2-5; perhaps TRBD1 as D (7 bases). Germline V CDR1 and CDR2: ENHRY, SYGVKD. Trimming shortened V by 5 bases and J by 5 bases, and 18 bases separated the two germline ends. This CDR3 spans 15 amino acids.

This chain uses TRBV6-6 with TRBJ1-2, with TRBD1 matching over 7 bases. Unmatched junction bases numbered 3, after V lost 3 bases and J lost 8 bases. CDR1 is MNHNY, CDR2 SVGAGI, per germline (reference sequence). The CDR3 is 12 residues long. The CDR3 DNA follows: TGTGCCAGCAGTTATAGACAGGGAGGCTACACCTTC. Its translation is CASSYRQGGYTF.

The chain recombines TRBV18 with TRBJ1-5; no firm D call. The V gene lost 5 bases and the J gene lost 0 bases, with 5 bases spanning the gap. The CDR3 contains 13 residues. Germline V gene lookup returns CDR1 KGHSH and CDR2 LQKENI. CDR3 amino acids: CASSAHSNQPQHF. The DNA for the CDR3 is TGTGCCAGCTCAGCGCATAGCAATCAGCCCCAGCATTTT.

The rearrangement joins TRBV29-1 to TRBJ2-2, with 7 bases lining up with TRBD1. Germline trimming cut 2 bases from V and 3 bases from J; bases unmatched to any gene: 0. Germline V gene sequence: CDR1 SQVTM, CDR2 ANQGSEA. This CDR3 is 13 amino acids long. The DNA for the CDR3 is TGCAGCGTTGAAACAGGGGACACCGGGGAGCTGTTTTTT. Amino acid sequence: CSVETGDTGELFF.

This chain connects TRBV18 to TRBJ1-3, with D perhaps matching TRBD1 (5 bases). Germline assignment: CDR1 KGHSH and CDR2 LQKENI. The V end was cut by 3 bases, the J end by 0 bases, with 6 bases between. This CDR3 contains 14 residues. CDR3 in amino acids: CASSPDSSGNTIYF. As DNA, the CDR3 is TGTGCCAGCTCACCCGACAGCTCTGGAAACACCATATATTTT.

The CDR3 DNA reads TGTGCCAGCAGCCAAGAGGAGCGGGGGGGCCTTACGGATACGCAGTATTTT. This translates into CASSQEERGGLTDTQYF. The chain uses TRBV4-2 and TRBJ2-3; 10 nucleotides match TRBD2. The germline V gene encodes CDR1 LGHNA and CDR2 YNFKEQ. There are 17 residues in the CDR3. J was trimmed by 6 bases and V by 0 bases; bases with no gene match: 9.

Note on this clone: Germline and junction disagree at one end, which may indicate a read error. The genes are TRBV30 and TRBJ1-1, with D perhaps TRBD1 (6 bases). CDR1 and CDR2 from the germline V gene are GTSNPN and SVGIG (reference sequence). There are 15 residues in the CDR3. The CDR3 coding sequence is TGTGCCTGGAGTGTACCCTGGGCGGGGGACACTGAAGATTTCTTT. Amino acid sequence: CAWSVPWAGDTEDFF.

V is TRBV19 and J is TRBJ2-7; tentatively, D is TRBD2 (6 bases). CDR1 is LNHDA and CDR2 is SQIVND in the germline V gene (reference sequence). V lost 5 bases and J 3 bases, leaving 14 bases between the germline ends. This CDR3 has 14 residues. The CDR3 bases are TGTGCCAGTAGTGGGACTTCCCGCAACTACGAGCAGTACTTC. It is translated as CASSGTSRNYEQYF.

This clone registers medium-sized by frequency. The V call is TRBV6-4, the J call TRBJ2-1; 9 nucleotides align to TRBD1. The CDR3 extends over 16 amino acids. The V segment lost 0 bases and the J segment 9 bases; nucleotides outside the gene matches: 9. Germline CDR1 is MRHNA and CDR2 is SNTAGT. In nucleotides, the CDR3 is TGTGCCAGCAGTGACTCTCCGGGACAGGGCTTAGGTGAGCAGTTCTTC. As protein: CASSDSPGQGLGEQFF.

The chain is built from TRBV6-4 and TRBJ2-6; a weak D match, TRBD2 (6 bases). The CDR3 is 15 residues long. Germline loops: CDR1 MRHNA, CDR2 SNTAGT. Trimming stripped 6 bases from V and 2 bases from J, with 11 bases between. For the CDR3, the DNA is TGTGCCAGCAGGGGACTGCAGGCTGGGGCCAACGTCCTGACTTTC. Its translation: CASRGLQAGANVLTF.

V and J are TRBV5-4 and TRBJ2-5; 7 positions match TRBD2. Germline-derived CDR1 and CDR2 are SGHNT and YYREEE (reference sequence). This CDR3 region has 14 residues. V trimming: 5 bases; J trimming: 1 base; junction bases outside the gene matches: 5. The CDR3 DNA sequence: TGTGCCAGCAGTTCGGGGGGTGTCCAAGAGACCCAGTACTTC. This encodes CASSSGGVQETQYF.

The chain employs TRBV19 and TRBJ2-7, with 8 bases matching TRBD1. There are 14 residues in the CDR3. V trimming: 9 bases; J trimming: 2 bases; junction bases outside the gene matches: 9. Germline V CDR1 and CDR2: LNHDA, SQIVND (reference sequence). The CDR3 sequence is CASGSLQGAYEQYF. CDR3 coding DNA: TGTGCCAGCGGGTCGCTACAGGGGGCCTACGAGCAGTACTTC.

The gene calls are TRBV6-1 and TRBJ2-3; TRBD2 agrees at 9 bases. V shed 3 bases and J 1 base; nucleotides not matched to a gene: 2. The CDR3 runs to 15 residues. Germline CDR1 and CDR2: MNHNS and SASEGT. CDR3 in amino acids: CASSEERGGTDTQYF. CDR3 sequence (DNA): TGTGCCAGCAGTGAGGAGCGGGGGGGCACAGATACGCAGTATTTT.

The chain is built from TRBV19 and TRBJ1-1; 7 nucleotides align to TRBD1. V trimming: 5 bases; J trimming: 0 bases; junction bases outside the gene matches: 6. Germline V gene sequence: CDR1 LNHDA, CDR2 SQIVND (reference sequence). The CDR3 covers 15 residues. The CDR3 loop is CASSPQGTMNTEAFF. The DNA of the CDR3 is TGTGCCAGTAGTCCACAGGGGACGATGAACACTGAAGCTTTCTTT.

The J gene is TRBJ2-1, the V gene TRBV4-1; 13 bases match TRBD2. Trimming removed 4 bases from V and 10 bases from J; junction bases left unmatched: 10. The CDR3 is made up of 16 amino acids. The germline gives CDR1 MGHRA, CDR2 YSYEKL. The CDR3 sequence: CASSPEGLAGRSEQFF. CDR3 nucleotide sequence: TGCGCCAGCAGCCCAGAGGGACTAGCGGGACGCTCAGAGCAGTTCTTC.

The chain uses TRBV7-9 and TRBJ2-7, with D perhaps TRBD1 (6 bases). Germline V gives CDR1 SEHNR, CDR2 FQNEAQ (reference sequence). Trimming left V 1 base short and J 6 bases short, with 13 bases between. The length of the CDR3 is 14 residues. The CDR3 coding sequence is TGTGCCAGCAGCTTAGATGGGGGCCGGGGCGAGCAGTACTTC. Protein product: CASSLDGGRGEQYF. The full variable domain, completed using reference TRBV7-9 and TRBJ2-7, is DTGVSQNPRHKITKRGQNVTFRCDPISEHNRLYWYRQTLGQGPEFLTYFQNEAQLEKSRLLSDRFSAERPKGSFSTLEIQRTEQGDSAMYLCASSLDGGRGEQYFGPGTRLTVT.

The chain employs TRBV28 and TRBJ1-2; the match to TRBD1 covers 8 bases. Germline V gene data show CDR1 as MDHEN and CDR2 as SYDVKM. The ends lost 3 bases at V and 2 bases at J; junction bases unmatched: 5. The CDR3 contains 15 residues. Written as DNA, the CDR3 is TGTGCCAGCAGTTTCCGGGACAGGCCCAACTATGGCTACACCTTC. The encoded protein is CASSFRDRPNYGYTF.